This TCR beta chain was identified during a study of cytomegalovirus exposure and HLA in healthy donors. The PCR made use of 60 Vbeta and 13 Jbeta primers. Produced via immunoSEQ multiplex PCR; TCRdb's table is partial and in-frame only. The sample holds 95,000 to 120,000 clones, under 90% seen once. CDR1 is MDHEN, CDR2 SYDVKM, per germline. V was shortened by 5 bases and J by 3 bases, with 10 bases between the two germline ends. There are 13 residues in the CDR3. The clonotype comes from a woman aged 18-29 years in good health and CMV-seronegative. This chain links TRBV28 with TRBJ1-2; TRBD1 might be the D (5 bases). Material for sequencing was PBMCs. The CDR3 DNA reads TGTGCCAGCAGTGCGGCAGGGCACTATGGCTACACCTTC. It encodes CASSAAGHYGYTF.